This T cell receptor (beta chain) was captured by sequencing in a study of technical replicates of blood from four donors. The assay was immunoSEQ multiplex PCR, and TCRdb's table has in-frame clones only and misses some. The sample shows about 83,000 clones, 85% to 95% of them seen only once. The CDR3 has 17 amino acids. V lost 2 bases to trimming and J lost 0 bases; unmatched junction nucleotides: 7. The germline CDR1 and CDR2 sequences are SGHRS and YFSETQ. Sequenced: T cells isolated from PBMCs. The J gene is TRBJ2-3, the V gene TRBV5-1, with 9 bases identical to TRBD2. The TCR sequence derives from a human donor in good health. CDR3 sequence reads: CASSFGRGGLSTDTQYF. In DNA form, the CDR3 reads TGCGCCAGCAGCTTCGGGCGGGGGGGCCTGAGCACAGATACGCAGTATTTT.